This entry lists 4 T cell receptor beta chains sequenced from one sample in a study of identifying expanded T cells in peripheral blood. Libraries were prepared by immunoSEQ multiplex PCR; TCRdb keeps only in-frame clonotypes and omits some of them. Here the sample spans under 110,000 clones, roughly 85% being singletons. Sequencing used blood. The receptors here all came from a person aged 18-70 years in good health.

This clone has only one observation. The CDR3 region is CASSPPNVETQYF. The CDR3, as DNA: TGCGCCAGCAGCCCCCCGAACGTCGAGACCCAGTACTTC. This rearrangement joins TRBV5-1 to TRBJ2-5; D gene ambiguous. This CDR3 contains 13 residues. Germline CDR1 SGHRS, CDR2 YFSETQ. V was trimmed by 4 bases and J by 5 bases, leaving 12 bases between them.

The rearrangement links TRBV6-1 to TRBJ2-5, with TRBD2 as a possible D gene (7 bases). With 11 bases removed from V and 4 bases from J, the gap between germline ends came to 14 bases. CDR3 length: 12 amino acids. The germline V gene encodes CDR1 MNHNS and CDR2 SASEGT. The CDR3 region is CAGKGGGETQYF. The DNA for the CDR3 is TGTGCCGGAAAGGGAGGGGGAGAGACCCAGTACTTC.

The V gene is TRBV4-3, the J gene TRBJ2-5; TRBD2 aligns across 8 bases. This CDR3 comprises 16 residues. After removal of 4 bases from V and 0 bases from J, the junction contained 7 bases not matched to a gene. CDR1 is LGHNA, CDR2 YSLEER, per germline. Written as DNA, the CDR3 is TGCGCCAGCAGCCTCTCCAGGACTAGCTACCAAGAGACCCAGTACTTC. Its protein is CASSLSRTSYQETQYF.

The chain has TRBV18 and TRBJ2-6; D not resolved. Germline CDR1 and CDR2: KGHSH and LQKENI. The germline V and J ends were trimmed by 1 base and 0 bases, with 10 bases remaining between them. This CDR3 spans 17 amino acids. The DNA for the CDR3 is TGTGCCAGCTCACCACGGGCAGGCCCCTCTGGGGCCAACGTCCTGACTTTC. Protein product: CASSPRAGPSGANVLTF.